This entry is about one T cell receptor beta chain. The data were obtained in a study of T cell clones after liver transplantation. V lost 4 bases and J lost 5; bases outside the gene matches: 13. CDR1 and CDR2 from the germline V gene are WNHNN and SYGVQD (reference sequence). The CDR3 is 18 amino acids. Repertoires were generated with immunoSEQ multiplex PCR, while TCRdb's copy carries only in-frame clones and drops some. This sample has about 47,000 clones, with 85% to 90% found just once. This sequence joins TRBV10-1 and TRBJ2-1; 11 positions match TRBD2. This clonotype originated in a human patient who received a liver transplant. Some T cells may be provided by the graft donor. The specimen was CD8+ T cells from blood, collected 12 months after liver transplant. CDR3 loop: CASSGPPPGLAENNEQFF. The CDR3 DNA reads TGCGCCAGCAGTGGACCACCCCCGGGACTAGCGGAGAACAATGAGCAGTTCTTC.